The 23 T cell receptor beta chains below were found in one sample sequenced in a study of cytomegalovirus exposure and HLA in healthy donors. PCR primers comprised 60 Vbeta and 13 Jbeta primers. Produced via immunoSEQ multiplex PCR; TCRdb's table is partial and in-frame only. The sample consists of more than 110,000 clones, about 81% of them appearing once. Sequencing was carried out using PBMCs. The source is a man aged 25-40 years in good health and CMV-seronegative.

The chain uses TRBV9 and TRBJ1-1, with D tentatively TRBD1 (6 bases). The CDR3 runs to 15 residues. V was clipped by 7 bases and J by 3 bases, with 19 bases between them. CDR1 and CDR2 (germline): SGDLS, YYNGEE. In nucleotides, the CDR3 is TGTGCCAGCGGCCCGGGGGGCTGGGGGGACACTGAAGCTTTCTTT. Protein product: CASGPGGWGDTEAFF. Using reference TRBV9 and TRBJ1-1 for the parts outside the CDR3, the full variable domain is DSGVTQTPKHLITATGQRVTLRCSPRSGDLSVYWYQQSLDQGLQFLIQYYNGEERAKGNILERFSAQQFPDLHSELNLSSLELGDSALYFCASGPGGWGDTEAFFGQGTRLTVV.

Only one count was recorded for this clone. The chain combines TRBV5-1 with TRBJ1-1; TRBD1 matches 7 bases. In germline, CDR1 is SGHRS, CDR2 YFSETQ. The CDR3 runs 12 residues. V trimming: 3 bases; J trimming: 6 bases; junction bases outside the gene matches: 2. This CDR3 reads CASSSGQAEAFF. Written as DNA, the CDR3 is TGCGCCAGCAGCTCAGGACAGGCTGAAGCTTTCTTT. Drawing the rest from reference TRBV5-1 and TRBJ1-1, the complete variable domain is KAGVTQTPRYLIKTRGQQVTLSCSPISGHRSVSWYQQTPGQGLQFLFEYFSETQRNKGNFPGRFSGRQFSNSRSEMNVSTLELGDSALYLCASSSGQAEAFFGQGTRLTVV.

CDR3 region: CASSYSDRPYEQYF. CDR3 nucleotides: TGTGCCAGCAGTTACTCCGACAGACCCTACGAGCAGTACTTC. This chain joins TRBV6-5 and TRBJ2-7; a possible D gene is TRBD1 (5 bases). This CDR3 has 14 residues. Per germline, CDR1 MNHEY and CDR2 SVGAGI. V lost 0 bases and J 2 bases, leaving 8 bases between the germline ends.

This clone was picked up a small number of times. This chain connects TRBV10-2 to TRBJ2-2; D is possibly TRBD2 (6 bases). The CDR3 runs to 17 residues. V was trimmed by 6 bases and J by 3 bases, leaving 20 bases between them. The germline V gene encodes CDR1 WSHSY and CDR2 SAAADI. This CDR3 is CASRASVGSHDTGELFF. In DNA form, the CDR3 reads TGCGCCAGCAGGGCTAGCGTTGGCTCCCACGACACCGGGGAGCTGTTTTTT.

The chain combines TRBV10-3 with TRBJ2-3; 10 nucleotides align to TRBD2. The CDR3 runs 15 residues. The germline CDR1 and CDR2 sequences are ENHRY and SYGVKD. V lost 6 bases, J lost 2 bases, and 5 bases stayed unmatched. This chain's CDR3 is CAIRGSGRATDTQYF. The CDR3 DNA sequence: TGTGCCATCAGGGGGAGCGGGAGGGCCACAGATACGCAGTATTTT.

The rearrangement links TRBV2 to TRBJ2-5; no definite D call. CDR1 is SNHLY, CDR2 FYNNEI, per germline. This CDR3 has 13 amino acids. Trimming pared 3 bases from V and 3 bases from J, leaving 8 bases between. The CDR3, as DNA: TGTGCCAGCAGTGAGGGCCAGAAAGAGACCCAGTACTTC. Residues: CASSEGQKETQYF.

This clone was observed a single time. CDR3: CASSDTGTGRVMQYF. CDR3 in DNA: TGTGCCAGCAGCGACACCGGGACAGGGCGTGTTATGCAGTACTTC. The rearrangement joins TRBV5-4 to TRBJ2-7, with 9 positions matching TRBD1. The ends lost 4 bases at V and 9 bases at J; junction bases unmatched: 14. Germline lookup yields CDR1 SGHNT and CDR2 YYREEE (reference sequence). This CDR3 is built from 15 residues.

The V gene is TRBV5-4, the J gene TRBJ1-4; 9 nucleotides align to TRBD1. The ends lost 3 bases at V and 4 bases at J; junction bases unmatched: 10. CDR1 and CDR2 from the germline V gene are SGHNT and YYREEE (reference sequence). This CDR3 has 17 residues. CDR3 DNA sequence: TGTGCCAGCAGCTCGATATCCGGGACAGGGTTTAATGAAAAACTGTTTTTT. This encodes CASSSISGTGFNEKLFF.

This clone was observed a single time. V and J are TRBV7-2 and TRBJ2-1; 7 positions match TRBD2. The CDR3 covers 16 residues. Unmatched junction bases numbered 6, after V lost 3 bases and J lost 1 base. The germline gives CDR1 SGHTA, CDR2 FQGNSA. The CDR3 DNA follows: TGTGCCAGCAGCTTTTCTAGCGGAATGTCCTACAATGAGCAGTTCTTC. Its protein product is CASSFSSGMSYNEQFF.

The J gene is TRBJ2-1, the V gene TRBV9, with 7 bases identical to TRBD2. Trimming removed 4 bases from V and 6 bases from J; junction bases left unmatched: 10. This CDR3 contains 15 residues. CDR1 and CDR2 (germline): SGDLS, YYNGEE. CDR3 in amino acids: CASSSSGSGGNEQFF. DNA for the CDR3: TGTGCCAGCAGCAGTAGCGGGTCCGGGGGCAATGAGCAGTTCTTC.

The V call is TRBV28, the J call TRBJ1-5; D not resolved. The length of the CDR3 is 18 residues. Trimming removed 6 bases at V and 3 bases at J, with 24 bases between. Germline CDR1 reads MDHEN; CDR2 reads SYDVKM. The CDR3 here is CASSSTGRALPANQPQHF. The CDR3 DNA sequence: TGTGCCAGCAGCTCAACTGGGAGGGCCCTGCCAGCCAATCAGCCCCAGCATTTT.

The chain couples TRBV7-2 to TRBJ1-3; D is ambiguous. Germline CDR1 and CDR2: SGHTA and FQGNSA. The CDR3 has 14 residues. V was pared by 5 bases and J by 0 bases, with 8 bases between. CDR3 coding DNA: TGTGCCAGCAGCCGGAGGGACTCTGGAAACACCATATATTTT. This encodes CASSRRDSGNTIYF. The whole variable domain, filled in from reference TRBV7-2 and TRBJ1-3, reads GAGVSQSPSNKVTEKGKDVELRCDPISGHTALYWYRQSLGQGLEFLIYFQGNSAPDKSGLPSDRFSAERTGGSVSTLTIQRTQQEDSAVYLCASSRRDSGNTIYFGEGSWLTVV.

This clone has just one count. This chain uses TRBV2 with TRBJ2-4, with D possibly matching TRBD1 (6 bases). The CDR3 is made up of 13 amino acids. CDR1 SNHLY and CDR2 FYNNEI come from the germline V gene. V lost 5 bases and J lost 12, with 17 bases in between. The CDR3 DNA reads as TGTGCCAGCAGTCCTCGGGACAAGGACAGTCAGTACTTC. Translated: CASSPRDKDSQYF. The full variable domain, in which reference TRBV2 and TRBJ2-4 provide the parts outside the CDR3, is EPEVTQTPSHQVTQMGQEVILRCVPISNHLYFYWYRQILGQKVEFLVSFYNNEISEKSEIFDDQFSVERPDGSNFTLKIRSTKLEDSAMYFCASSPRDKDSQYFGAGTRLSVL.

The chain couples TRBV9 to TRBJ1-2; 9 bases are shared with TRBD1. Germline CDR1 SGDLS, CDR2 YYNGEE. V lost 4 bases and J lost 5; bases outside the gene matches: 6. The CDR3 extends over 14 amino acids. CDR3 residues: CASSRDRETYGYTF. The DNA for the CDR3 is TGTGCCAGCAGCCGGGACAGGGAGACTTATGGCTACACCTTC. Complete variable domain (other parts from reference TRBV9 and TRBJ1-2): DSGVTQTPKHLITATGQRVTLRCSPRSGDLSVYWYQQSLDQGLQFLIQYYNGEERAKGNILERFSAQQFPDLHSELNLSSLELGDSALYFCASSRDRETYGYTFGSGTRLTVV.

The chain combines TRBV6-5 with TRBJ2-1, with D possibly being TRBD1 (6 bases). CDR1 and CDR2 (germline): MNHEY, SVGAGI. The CDR3 contains 14 residues. V was cut by 6 bases and J by 5 bases, with 14 bases left in between. The CDR3 DNA sequence: TGTGCCAGCAGCATACGTGGGGGCGACAATGAGCAGTTCTTC. Translating it yields CASSIRGGDNEQFF.

This rearrangement joins TRBV5-1 to TRBJ1-2; D is unclear. This CDR3 contains 14 residues. The germline V and J ends were trimmed by 4 bases and 4 bases, with 14 bases remaining between them. Germline lookup yields CDR1 SGHRS and CDR2 YFSETQ. CDR3 protein: CASSAETDLYGYTF. CDR3 coding DNA: TGCGCCAGCAGCGCGGAGACGGATCTCTATGGCTACACCTTC.

The chain employs TRBV10-3 and TRBJ1-5; 7 nucleotides agree with TRBD1. Trimming cost V 3 bases and J 0 bases; bases outside gene matches: 5. CDR3 size: 16 residues. The germline V gene has CDR1 ENHRY and CDR2 SYGVKD. CDR3 loop: CAISDGDSHSNQPQHF. The CDR3 DNA is TGTGCCATCAGTGACGGGGACAGCCATAGCAATCAGCCCCAGCATTTT.

This chain joins TRBV2 and TRBJ2-4; no definite D call. This CDR3 spans 14 amino acids. In germline, CDR1 is SNHLY, CDR2 FYNNEI. The V end was cut by 6 bases, the J end by 4 bases, with 13 bases between. CDR3 coding DNA: TGTGCCAGCAGCCACCCGACTTGGAAAAACATTCAGTACTTC. Translation: CASSHPTWKNIQYF.

The chain recombines TRBV7-9 with TRBJ2-1; D is ambiguous. The CDR3 is made up of 16 amino acids. In germline, CDR1 is SEHNR, CDR2 FQNEAQ (reference sequence). Trimming removed 2 bases from V and 5 bases from J, with 16 bases in between. This CDR3 is CASSLIRSSRHNEQFF. As DNA, the CDR3 is TGTGCCAGCAGCTTAATACGCTCATCCAGGCACAATGAGCAGTTCTTC.

The rearrangement links TRBV5-1 to TRBJ2-3; weak D call: TRBD2 (5 bases). The CDR3 consists of 15 residues. CDR1 is SGHRS, CDR2 YFSETQ, per germline. V lost 0 bases, J lost 5 bases, and 13 bases lay in between. CDR3 coding DNA: TGCGCCAGCAGCTTGGTGCGGGTATCGGGAGATACGCAGTATTTT. It specifies CASSLVRVSGDTQYF.

This chain connects TRBV7-2 to TRBJ2-7, with 9 bases aligning to TRBD1. J was trimmed by 3 bases and V by 4 bases; bases with no gene match: 7. Per the germline V gene, CDR1 is SGHTA and CDR2 is FQGNSA. The CDR3 runs 15 residues. CDR3 in DNA: TGTGCCAGCAGCTGGGTGGGACAGGGAGGCTACGAGCAGTACTTC. Amino acids: CASSWVGQGGYEQYF.

This chain links TRBV19 with TRBJ2-1, with unresolved D. V lost 7 bases and J lost 4, with 11 bases in between. The CDR3 sequence is 13 residues long. From germline, CDR1 is LNHDA and CDR2 SQIVND (reference sequence). CDR3 in amino acids: CASTIGPYNEQFF. CDR3 DNA: TGTGCCAGTACAATCGGTCCGTACAATGAGCAGTTCTTC.

About this clone itself: The junction differs from germline at one of its ends, possibly a read error. The J gene is TRBJ2-6, the V gene TRBV25-1, with D possibly TRBD2 on 5 matching bases. CDR1 and CDR2 from the germline V gene are MGHDK and SYGVNS. The CDR3 covers 15 residues. This CDR3 reads CASSGLYGKVNGLTF. CDR3 DNA: TGTGCCAGCAGTGGCCTTTACGGGAAGGTCAACGGCCTGACTTTC.